These 17 T cell receptor beta chains were sequenced from one sample in a study of cytomegalovirus exposure and HLA in healthy donors. Generated by immunoSEQ multiplex PCR, the TCRdb table keeps only in-frame clones and is missing some. The sample has fewer than 100,000 clones, roughly 94% seen once. Material for sequencing was PBMCs. The receptors originated from a woman in her late teens or twenties in good health and CMV-seropositive.

CDR3 DNA sequence: TGCGCCAGCAGCCAAGATGGGACTAGCGGAGGATACGAGCAGTACTTC. Translation gives CASSQDGTSGGYEQYF. This chain uses TRBV4-3 with TRBJ2-5, with 11 nucleotides matching TRBD2. The better agreement between TRBJ2-7 and the DNA end casts doubt on the J call. The germline CDR1 and CDR2 sequences are LGHNA and YSLEER. The CDR3 extends over 16 amino acids.

The chain uses TRBV29-1 and TRBJ2-3, with 8 bases fitting TRBD2. Germline trimming cut 2 bases from V and 2 bases from J; bases unmatched to any gene: 3. Germline V CDR1 and CDR2: SQVTM, ANQGSEA. The CDR3 runs 14 residues. CDR3 region: CSVERGGVTDTQYF. The CDR3 DNA follows: TGCAGCGTTGAACGGGGGGGGGTCACAGATACGCAGTATTTT.

The rearrangement uses TRBV6-1 and TRBJ2-1; maybe TRBD1 (6 bases). This CDR3 region has 13 residues. The V end lost 3 bases, the J end lost 5 bases, and 8 bases lay between the germline ends. Germline CDR1 and CDR2: MNHNS and SASEGT. In DNA, the CDR3 is TGTGCCAGCAGTGAGGACAGCAACAATGAGCAGTTCTTC. Translated, it gives CASSEDSNNEQFF.

This clone has a single count. V is TRBV27 and J is TRBJ2-2; 12 bases agree with TRBD2. Trimming took 1 base from V and 6 from J; bases not matched to a gene: 9. Looked up from germline, CDR1 is MNHEY and CDR2 is SMNVEV (reference sequence). The CDR3 covers 18 residues. This chain's CDR3 is CASSLFPGLAGRAGELFF. CDR3 in DNA: TGTGCCAGCAGTTTATTCCCAGGACTAGCGGGGCGAGCCGGGGAGCTGTTTTTT.

V is TRBV15 and J is TRBJ2-5, with D uncertain. V was cut by 2 bases and J by 4 bases, with 11 bases left in between. Germline V gene data show CDR1 as LNHNV and CDR2 as YYDKDF (reference sequence). CDR3 size: 14 residues. DNA for the CDR3: TGTGCCACCAGCAGAATATTCAGTCGAGAGACCCAGTACTTC. Its translation is CATSRIFSRETQYF.

The chain carries TRBV7-6 and TRBJ1-2, with a weak D call TRBD1 (5 bases). The CDR3 has 18 amino acids. Germline CDR1 and CDR2: SGHVS and FNYEAQ. The V and J ends lost 0 bases and 4 bases respectively, with 21 bases between them. The chain's CDR3 is CASSLAKGGMTAPYGYTF. The DNA for the CDR3 is TGTGCCAGCAGCTTAGCGAAGGGTGGAATGACAGCGCCCTATGGCTACACCTTC.

The rearrangement links TRBV28 to TRBJ1-1, with TRBD1 matching 7 bases. There are 14 residues in the CDR3. Germline V CDR1 and CDR2: MDHEN, SYDVKM. Germline trimming cut 7 bases from V and 8 bases from J; bases unmatched to any gene: 13. The CDR3 DNA is TGTGCCAGCAAACGAACAGGGGCGCTTAGGGAAGCTTTCTTT. Protein product: CASKRTGALREAFF.

The chain uses TRBV7-9 and TRBJ1-1; a possible D gene is TRBD1 (6 bases). The CDR3 has 15 amino acids. Germline assignment: CDR1 SEHNR and CDR2 FQNEAQ (reference sequence). The V end lost 1 base, the J end lost 3 bases, and 12 bases lay between the germline ends. The CDR3 loop is CASSLVRGLHTEAFF. The CDR3 DNA is TGTGCCAGCAGCTTAGTAAGGGGGTTGCACACTGAAGCTTTCTTT. Filled out from reference TRBV7-9 and TRBJ1-1, the complete variable domain reads DTGVSQNPRHKITKRGQNVTFRCDPISEHNRLYWYRQTLGQGPEFLTYFQNEAQLEKSRLLSDRFSAERPKGSFSTLEIQRTEQGDSAMYLCASSLVRGLHTEAFFGQGTRLTVV.

V is TRBV30 and J is TRBJ1-1; D gene unclear. From germline, CDR1 is GTSNPN and CDR2 SVGIG (reference sequence). V was shortened by 2 bases and J by 1 base, with 5 bases between the two germline ends. CDR3 length: 12 amino acids. Here the CDR3 reads CAWSSPNTEAFF. DNA for the CDR3: TGTGCCTGGAGTAGCCCGAACACTGAAGCTTTCTTT. Full variable domain (missing parts from reference TRBV30 and TRBJ1-1): SQTIHQWPATLVQPVGSPLSLECTVEGTSNPNLYWYRQAAGRGLQLLFYSVGIGQISSEVPQNLSASRPQDRQFILSSKKLLLSDSGFYLCAWSSPNTEAFFGQGTRLTVV.

CDR3: CASSSIAGGLGETQYF. DNA of the CDR3: TGTGCCAGCAGTTCCATAGCGGGGGGCCTCGGGGAGACCCAGTACTTC. The chain combines TRBV6-6 with TRBJ2-5; 10 nucleotides agree with TRBD2. The V and J ends lost 4 bases and 5 bases, in that order; junction bases with no gene match: 10. Germline V lookup: CDR1 MNHNY, CDR2 SVGAGI (reference sequence). This CDR3 spans 16 amino acids.

This clone was observed a single time. This chain links TRBV7-6 with TRBJ2-1, with 11 bases identical to TRBD2. J gave up 10 bases and V 1 base, and 6 bases lay outside the gene matches. The CDR3 runs to 15 residues. From germline, CDR1 is SGHVS and CDR2 FNYEAQ. In nucleotides, the CDR3 is TGTGCCAGCAGCTTAGTAGCGGGGGGGCCTAGGGAGCAGTTCTTC. This codes for CASSLVAGGPREQFF.

The table lists this clone with a count of one. The gene calls are TRBV28 and TRBJ2-7; the D gene is possibly TRBD1 (6 bases). Per germline, CDR1 MDHEN and CDR2 SYDVKM. This CDR3 is built from 13 residues. Trimming left V 5 bases short and J 6 bases short, with 14 bases between. CDR3 bases: TGTGCCAGCAGTCCGGGGACATCCCTCGAGCAGTACTTC. This encodes CASSPGTSLEQYF. Combining the CDR3 with reference TRBV28 and TRBJ2-7 gives the whole variable domain DVKVTQSSRYLVKRTGEKVFLECVQDMDHENMFWYRQDPGLGLRLIYFSYDVKMKEKGDIPEGYSVSREKKERFSLILESASTNQTSMYLCASSPGTSLEQYFGPGTRLTVT.

The chain has TRBV7-9 and TRBJ1-3; 8 nucleotides match TRBD1. The junction had 5 bases not matched to a gene; V was cut back by 1 base and J by 0 bases. This CDR3 region has 17 residues. Germline CDR1 is SEHNR and CDR2 is FQNEAQ (reference sequence). This chain's CDR3 is CASSLGGGQASGNTIYF. For the CDR3, the DNA is TGTGCCAGCAGCTTAGGGGGGGGACAGGCCTCTGGAAACACCATATATTTT.

V and J are TRBV7-7 and TRBJ2-5, with 7 bases fitting TRBD2. With 5 bases clipped from V and 1 base from J, the junction kept 7 bases outside the gene matches. In germline, CDR1 is SSHAT, CDR2 FNYEAQ (reference sequence). This CDR3 is built from 15 residues. The CDR3 sequence: CASSPSPSGQETQYF. The CDR3 nucleotides are TGTGCCAGCAGCCCATCGCCTAGCGGCCAAGAGACCCAGTACTTC.

The chain has TRBV5-8 and TRBJ2-3, with 10 bases lining up with TRBD2. Trimming took 3 bases from V and 0 from J; bases not matched to a gene: 13. The CDR3 covers 19 residues. CDR1 and CDR2 from the germline V gene are SGHTS and YDEGEE. CDR3 in DNA: TGTGCCAGCAGCTCCCCCCCAGCGGGGGGGCTGGGTAGCACAGATACGCAGTATTTT. This encodes CASSSPPAGGLGSTDTQYF.

The V and J genes are TRBV4-1 and TRBJ2-1, with 15 nucleotides matching TRBD2. Germline CDR1 and CDR2: MGHRA and YSYEKL. The CDR3 runs 20 residues. V shed 3 bases, J shed 1 base, and the junction held 10 bases outside the gene matches. CDR3 sequence (DNA): TGCGCCAGCAGCCAGGGTGGACTAGCGGGAGGGCGGAATTCCTACAATGAGCAGTTCTTC. Protein: CASSQGGLAGGRNSYNEQFF.

This chain uses TRBV28 with TRBJ2-1; 8 nucleotides agree with TRBD1. Germline V gives CDR1 MDHEN, CDR2 SYDVKM. The CDR3 totals 14 residues. Trimming removed 6 bases from V and 4 bases from J; junction bases left unmatched: 5. In DNA form, the CDR3 reads TGTGCCAGCAGGCGGAACAGGGGGTACAATGAGCAGTTCTTC. Translating it yields CASRRNRGYNEQFF.